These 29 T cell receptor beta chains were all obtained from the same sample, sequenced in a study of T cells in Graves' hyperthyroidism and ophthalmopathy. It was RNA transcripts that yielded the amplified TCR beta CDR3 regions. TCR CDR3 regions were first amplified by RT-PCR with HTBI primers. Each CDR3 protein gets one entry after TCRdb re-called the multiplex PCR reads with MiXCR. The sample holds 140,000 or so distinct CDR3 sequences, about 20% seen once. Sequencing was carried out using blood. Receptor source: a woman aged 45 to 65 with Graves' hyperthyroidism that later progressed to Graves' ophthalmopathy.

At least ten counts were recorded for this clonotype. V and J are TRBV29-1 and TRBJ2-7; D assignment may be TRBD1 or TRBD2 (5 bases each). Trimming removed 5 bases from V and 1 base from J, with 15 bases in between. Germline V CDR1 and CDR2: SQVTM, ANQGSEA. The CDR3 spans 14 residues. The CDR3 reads CSVSRDGTSYEQYF. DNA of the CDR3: TGCAGCGTTTCCCGGGACGGTACTTCCTACGAGCAGTACTTC.

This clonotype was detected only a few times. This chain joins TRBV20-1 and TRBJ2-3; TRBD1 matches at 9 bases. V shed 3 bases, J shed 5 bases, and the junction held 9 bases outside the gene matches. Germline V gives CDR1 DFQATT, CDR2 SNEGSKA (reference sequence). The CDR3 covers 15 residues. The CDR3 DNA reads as TGCAGTGCTAGGTCGAACAGGGGGCCTGAAGATACGCAGTATTTT. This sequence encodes CSARSNRGPEDTQYF.

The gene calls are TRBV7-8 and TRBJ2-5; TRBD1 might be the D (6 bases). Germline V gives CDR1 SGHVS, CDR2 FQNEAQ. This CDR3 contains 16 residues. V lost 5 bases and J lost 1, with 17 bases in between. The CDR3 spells CASSALGAGAQETQYF. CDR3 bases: TGTGCCAGCAGCGCCCTGGGGGCAGGGGCCCAAGAGACCCAGTACTTC.

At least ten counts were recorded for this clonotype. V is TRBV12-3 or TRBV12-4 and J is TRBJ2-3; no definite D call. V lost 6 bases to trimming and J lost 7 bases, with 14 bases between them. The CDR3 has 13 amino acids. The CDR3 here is CASRTKTLYTQYF. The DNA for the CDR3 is TGTGCCAGCAGGACCAAGACCTTGTATACGCAGTATTTT.

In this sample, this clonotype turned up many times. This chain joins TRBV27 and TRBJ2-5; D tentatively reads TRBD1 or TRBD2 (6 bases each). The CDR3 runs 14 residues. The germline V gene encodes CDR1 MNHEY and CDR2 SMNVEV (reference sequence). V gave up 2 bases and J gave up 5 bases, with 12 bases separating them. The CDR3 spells CASSLRGPWETQYF. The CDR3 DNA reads TGTGCCAGCAGTTTACGGGGGCCCTGGGAGACCCAGTACTTC.

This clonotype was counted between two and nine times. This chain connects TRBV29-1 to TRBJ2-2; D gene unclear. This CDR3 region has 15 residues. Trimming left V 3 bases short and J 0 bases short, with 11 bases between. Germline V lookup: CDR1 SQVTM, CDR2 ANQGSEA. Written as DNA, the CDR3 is TGCAGCGTTGATTACGGCAGAACGAACACCGGGGAGCTGTTTTTT. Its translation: CSVDYGRTNTGELFF.

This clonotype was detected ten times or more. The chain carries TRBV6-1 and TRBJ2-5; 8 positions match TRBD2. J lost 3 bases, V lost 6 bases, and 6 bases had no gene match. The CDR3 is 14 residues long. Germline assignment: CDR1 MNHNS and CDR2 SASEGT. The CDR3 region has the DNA TGTGCCAGCAGCTTGACTAGCGTCAAAGAGACCCAGTACTTC. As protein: CASSLTSVKETQYF.

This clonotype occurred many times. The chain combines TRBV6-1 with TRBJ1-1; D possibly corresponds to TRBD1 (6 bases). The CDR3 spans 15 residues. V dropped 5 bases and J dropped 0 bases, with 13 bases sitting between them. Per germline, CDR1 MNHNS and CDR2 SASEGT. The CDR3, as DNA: TGTGCCAGCAGTTCACCAGGACAGATGAACACTGAAGCTTTCTTT. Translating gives CASSSPGQMNTEAFF.

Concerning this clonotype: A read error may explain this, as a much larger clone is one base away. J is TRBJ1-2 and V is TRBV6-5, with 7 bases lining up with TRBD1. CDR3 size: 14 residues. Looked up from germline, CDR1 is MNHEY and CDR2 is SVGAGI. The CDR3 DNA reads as TGTGCCAACAGTTACAGGGGAGCCGGGGATGGCTACACCTTC. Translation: CANSYRGAGDGYTF.

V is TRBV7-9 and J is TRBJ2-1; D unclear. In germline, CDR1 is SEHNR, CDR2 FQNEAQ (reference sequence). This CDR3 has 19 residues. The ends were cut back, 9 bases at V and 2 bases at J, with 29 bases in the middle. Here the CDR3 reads CASSTTALGNQVPYNEQFF. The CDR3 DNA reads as TGTGCCAGTTCCACCACCGCTCTGGGGAATCAAGTACCCTACAATGAGCAGTTCTTC. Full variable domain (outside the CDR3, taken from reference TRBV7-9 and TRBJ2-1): DTGVSQNPRHKITKRGQNVTFRCDPISEHNRLYWYRQTLGQGPEFLTYFQNEAQLEKSRLLSDRFSAERPKGSFSTLEIQRTEQGDSAMYLCASSTTALGNQVPYNEQFFGPGTRLTVL.

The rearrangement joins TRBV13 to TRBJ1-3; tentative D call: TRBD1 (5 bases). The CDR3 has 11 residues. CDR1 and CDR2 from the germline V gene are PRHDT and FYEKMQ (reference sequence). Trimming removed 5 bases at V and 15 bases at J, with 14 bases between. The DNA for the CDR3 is TGTGCCAGCAGCACCGAGGGACTGACATATTTT. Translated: CASSTEGLTYF.

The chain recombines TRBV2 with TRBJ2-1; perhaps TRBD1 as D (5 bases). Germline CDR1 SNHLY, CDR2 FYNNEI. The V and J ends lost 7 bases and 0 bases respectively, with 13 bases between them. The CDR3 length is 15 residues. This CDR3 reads CASNSQGSSYNEQFF. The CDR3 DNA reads TGTGCCAGCAATTCGCAGGGAAGCTCCTACAATGAGCAGTTCTTC.

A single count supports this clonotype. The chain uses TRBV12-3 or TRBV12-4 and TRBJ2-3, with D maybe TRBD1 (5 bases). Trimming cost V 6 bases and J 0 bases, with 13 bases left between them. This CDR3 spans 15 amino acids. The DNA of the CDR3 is TGTGCCAGCAGACCCTGGACATTTAGCACAGATACGCAGTATTTT. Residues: CASRPWTFSTDTQYF.

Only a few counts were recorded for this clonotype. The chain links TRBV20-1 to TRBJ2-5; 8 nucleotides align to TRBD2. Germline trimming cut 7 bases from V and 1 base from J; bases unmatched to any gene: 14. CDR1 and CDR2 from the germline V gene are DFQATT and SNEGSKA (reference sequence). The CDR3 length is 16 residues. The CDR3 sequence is CSGQSYLAGSQETQYF. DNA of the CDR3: TGCAGTGGGCAGTCTTACTTAGCGGGGAGCCAAGAGACCCAGTACTTC.

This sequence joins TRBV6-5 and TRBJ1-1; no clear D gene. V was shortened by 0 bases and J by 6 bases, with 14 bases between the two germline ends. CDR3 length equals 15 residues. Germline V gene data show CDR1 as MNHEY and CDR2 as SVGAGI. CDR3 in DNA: TGTGCCAGCAGTTACTCGGGCAGTCGAGGGTCTGAAGCTTTCTTT. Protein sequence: CASSYSGSRGSEAFF.

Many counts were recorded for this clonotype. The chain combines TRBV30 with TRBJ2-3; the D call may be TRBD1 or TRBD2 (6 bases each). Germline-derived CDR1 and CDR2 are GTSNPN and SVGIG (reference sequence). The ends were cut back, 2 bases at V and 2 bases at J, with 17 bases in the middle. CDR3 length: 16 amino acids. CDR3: CAWSTGTGGPTDTQYF. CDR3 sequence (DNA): TGTGCCTGGAGTACGGGGACTGGGGGCCCCACAGATACGCAGTATTTT.

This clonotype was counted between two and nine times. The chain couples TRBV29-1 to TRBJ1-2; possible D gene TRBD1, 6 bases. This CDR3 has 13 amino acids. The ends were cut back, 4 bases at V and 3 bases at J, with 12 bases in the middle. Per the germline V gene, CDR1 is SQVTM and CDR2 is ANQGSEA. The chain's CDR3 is CSVVRGGDYGYTF. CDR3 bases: TGCAGCGTTGTAAGGGGGGGTGACTATGGCTACACCTTC.

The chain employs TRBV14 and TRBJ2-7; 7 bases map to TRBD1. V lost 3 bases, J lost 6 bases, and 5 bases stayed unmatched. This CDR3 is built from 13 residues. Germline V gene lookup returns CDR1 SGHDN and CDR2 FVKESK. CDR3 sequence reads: CASSQRQGSEQYF. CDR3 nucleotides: TGTGCCAGCAGCCAGAGACAGGGCTCCGAGCAGTACTTC.

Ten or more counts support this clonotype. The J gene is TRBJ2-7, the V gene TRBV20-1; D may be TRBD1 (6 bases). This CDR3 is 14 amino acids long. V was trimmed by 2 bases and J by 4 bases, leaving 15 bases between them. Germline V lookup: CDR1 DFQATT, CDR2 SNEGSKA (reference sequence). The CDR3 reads CSARWDARGYEQYF. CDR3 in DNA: TGCAGTGCTAGATGGGACGCGAGGGGGTACGAGCAGTACTTC.

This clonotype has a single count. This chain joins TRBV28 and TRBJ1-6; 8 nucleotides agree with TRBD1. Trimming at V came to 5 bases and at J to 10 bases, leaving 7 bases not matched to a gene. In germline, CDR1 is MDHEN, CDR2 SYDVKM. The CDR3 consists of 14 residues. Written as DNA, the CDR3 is TGTGCCAGCAGTGCCCAGGGGGCCGGCTCACCCCTCCACTTT. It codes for CASSAQGAGSPLHF.

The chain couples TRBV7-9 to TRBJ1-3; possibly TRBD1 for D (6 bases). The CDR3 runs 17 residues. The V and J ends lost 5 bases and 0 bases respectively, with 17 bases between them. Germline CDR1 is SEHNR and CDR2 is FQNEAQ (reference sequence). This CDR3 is CASSPLGADLSGNTIYF. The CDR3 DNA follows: TGTGCCAGCAGCCCTCTGGGGGCCGACCTCTCTGGAAACACCATATATTTT.

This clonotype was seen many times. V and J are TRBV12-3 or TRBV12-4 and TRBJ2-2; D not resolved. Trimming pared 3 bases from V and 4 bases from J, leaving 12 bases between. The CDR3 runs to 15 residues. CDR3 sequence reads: CASSFGQTLTGELFF. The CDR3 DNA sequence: TGTGCCAGCAGTTTCGGGCAGACCCTCACCGGGGAGCTGTTTTTT.

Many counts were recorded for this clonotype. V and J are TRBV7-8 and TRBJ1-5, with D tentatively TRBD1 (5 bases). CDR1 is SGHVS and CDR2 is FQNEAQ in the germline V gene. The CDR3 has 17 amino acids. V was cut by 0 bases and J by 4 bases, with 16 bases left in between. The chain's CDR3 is CASSLAVGAAPNQPQHF. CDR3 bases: TGTGCCAGCAGCTTAGCGGTTGGGGCAGCTCCTAATCAGCCCCAGCATTTT.

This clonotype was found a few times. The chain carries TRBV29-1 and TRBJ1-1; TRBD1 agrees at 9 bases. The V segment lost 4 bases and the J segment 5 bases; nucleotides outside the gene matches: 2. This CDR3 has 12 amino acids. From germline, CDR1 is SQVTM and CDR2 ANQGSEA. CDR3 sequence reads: CSVAQGATEAFF. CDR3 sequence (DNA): TGCAGCGTTGCACAGGGGGCAACTGAAGCTTTCTTT.

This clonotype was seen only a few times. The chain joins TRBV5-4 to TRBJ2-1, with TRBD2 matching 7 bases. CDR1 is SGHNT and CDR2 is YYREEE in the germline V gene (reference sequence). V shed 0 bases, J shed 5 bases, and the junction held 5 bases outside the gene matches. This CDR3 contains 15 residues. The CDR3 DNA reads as TGTGCCAGCAGCTTGGGGCCGGGAGGACACAATGAGCAGTTCTTC. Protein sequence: CASSLGPGGHNEQFF.

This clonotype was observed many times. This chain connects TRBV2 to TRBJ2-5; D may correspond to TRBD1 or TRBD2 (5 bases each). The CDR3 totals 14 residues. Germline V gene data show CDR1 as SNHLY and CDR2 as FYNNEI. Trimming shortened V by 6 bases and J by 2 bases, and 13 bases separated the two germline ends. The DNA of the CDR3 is TGTGCCAGCAGGTGGCAGAGGGGACAAGAGACCCAGTACTTC. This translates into CASRWQRGQETQYF.

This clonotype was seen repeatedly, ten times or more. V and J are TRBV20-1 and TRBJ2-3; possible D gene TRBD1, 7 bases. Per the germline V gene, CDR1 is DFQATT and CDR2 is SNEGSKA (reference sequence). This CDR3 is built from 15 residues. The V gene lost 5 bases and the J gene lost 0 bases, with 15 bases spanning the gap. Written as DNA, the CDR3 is TGCAGTGCTGAGACAGGGAGGTTTAGCACAGATACGCAGTATTTT. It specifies CSAETGRFSTDTQYF.

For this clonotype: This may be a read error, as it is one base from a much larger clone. The CDR3 DNA reads as TGCCCCAGCAGCTTGGAAGCGCGTTCCTACGAGCAGTACTTC. This encodes CPSSLEARSYEQYF. The rearrangement links TRBV5-1 to TRBJ2-7; D gene uncertain. The CDR3 runs 14 residues. From germline, CDR1 is SGHRS and CDR2 YFSETQ.

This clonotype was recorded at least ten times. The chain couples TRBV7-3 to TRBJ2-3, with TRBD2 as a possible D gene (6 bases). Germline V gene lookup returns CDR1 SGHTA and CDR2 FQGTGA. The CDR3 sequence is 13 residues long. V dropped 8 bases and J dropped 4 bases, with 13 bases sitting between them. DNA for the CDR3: TGTGCCAGCGGATTAGCGGCCGCAGATACGCAGTATTTT. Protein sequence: CASGLAAADTQYF.